This section outlines one T cell receptor (beta chain) sequence together with its context. Its antigen is unidentified. The sample comes from a study of glioma-infiltrating T cells after dendritic cell vaccination. Study-wide context: Between about 2002 and 2012, patients got autologous tumor lysate-pulsed dendritic cell vaccines.

Clones were read by immunoSEQ multiplex PCR, and TCRdb kept only the in-frame ones, dropping some. The table shows 65,000 or so clones, with around 86% occurring only once. The study's findings and limits: Only a small number of patients had complete blood and tumor samples.

CDR3 length: 13 amino acids. V shed 3 bases and J shed 5 bases, with 10 bases lying between them. The germline V gene has CDR1 SEHNR and CDR2 FQNEAQ (reference sequence). Documented time point: after dendritic cell vaccination, including at tumor progression/relapse. Sequenced material: blood, taken after dendritic cell vaccination. The source is a human donor with glioblastoma. The chain is built from TRBV7-9 and TRBJ1-1, with no clear D. The CDR3 coding sequence is TGTGCCAGCAGCTTCGATCGCGATACTGAAGCTTTCTTT. It codes for CASSFDRDTEAFF.